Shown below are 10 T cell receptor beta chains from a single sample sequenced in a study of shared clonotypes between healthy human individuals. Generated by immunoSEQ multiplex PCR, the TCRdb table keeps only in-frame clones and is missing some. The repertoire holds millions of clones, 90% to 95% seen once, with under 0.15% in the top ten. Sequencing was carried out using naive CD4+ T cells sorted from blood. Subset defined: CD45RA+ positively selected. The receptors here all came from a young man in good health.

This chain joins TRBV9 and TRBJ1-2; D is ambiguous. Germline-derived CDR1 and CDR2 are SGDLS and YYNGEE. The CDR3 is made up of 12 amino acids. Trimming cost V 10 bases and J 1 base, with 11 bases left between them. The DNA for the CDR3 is TGTGCCCCCCTGGATCGTAACTATGGCTACACCTTC. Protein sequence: CAPLDRNYGYTF.

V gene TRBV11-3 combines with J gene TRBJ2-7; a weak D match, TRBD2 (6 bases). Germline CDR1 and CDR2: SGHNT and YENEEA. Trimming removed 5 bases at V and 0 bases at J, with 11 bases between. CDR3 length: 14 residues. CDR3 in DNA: TGTGCCAGCAGCATCGGCGGGGCCTCCTACGAGCAGTACTTC. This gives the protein CASSIGGASYEQYF. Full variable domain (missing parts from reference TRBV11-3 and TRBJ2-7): EAGVVQSPRYKIIEKKQPVAFWCNPISGHNTLYWYLQNLGQGPELLIRYENEEAVDDSQLPKDRFSAERLKGVDSTLKIQPAELGDSAVYLCASSIGGASYEQYFGPGTRLTVT.

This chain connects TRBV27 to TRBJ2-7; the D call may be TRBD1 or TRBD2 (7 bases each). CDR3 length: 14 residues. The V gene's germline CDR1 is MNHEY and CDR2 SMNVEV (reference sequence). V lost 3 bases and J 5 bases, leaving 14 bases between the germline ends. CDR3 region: CASSFAQGRDEQYF. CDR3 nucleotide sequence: TGTGCCAGCAGTTTCGCACAGGGGAGGGACGAGCAGTACTTC.

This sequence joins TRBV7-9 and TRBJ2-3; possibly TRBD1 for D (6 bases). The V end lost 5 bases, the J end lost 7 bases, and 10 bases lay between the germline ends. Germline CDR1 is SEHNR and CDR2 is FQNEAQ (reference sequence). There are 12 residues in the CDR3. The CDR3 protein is CASSEDRNTQYF. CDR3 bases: TGTGCCAGCAGCGAGGACAGAAATACGCAGTATTTT.

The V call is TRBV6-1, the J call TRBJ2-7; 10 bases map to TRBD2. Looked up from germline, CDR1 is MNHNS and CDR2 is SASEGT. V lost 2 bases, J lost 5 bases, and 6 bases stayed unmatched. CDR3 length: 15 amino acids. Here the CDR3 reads CASSEISGRLHEQYF. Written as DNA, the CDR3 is TGTGCCAGCAGTGAAATTAGCGGGAGGCTCCACGAGCAGTACTTC.

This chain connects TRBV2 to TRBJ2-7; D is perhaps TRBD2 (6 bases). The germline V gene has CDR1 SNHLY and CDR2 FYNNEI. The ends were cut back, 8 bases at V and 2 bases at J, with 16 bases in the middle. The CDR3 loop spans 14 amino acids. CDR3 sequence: CASGRGTATYEQYF. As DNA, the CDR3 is TGTGCCAGCGGTCGGGGGACCGCCACCTACGAGCAGTACTTC.

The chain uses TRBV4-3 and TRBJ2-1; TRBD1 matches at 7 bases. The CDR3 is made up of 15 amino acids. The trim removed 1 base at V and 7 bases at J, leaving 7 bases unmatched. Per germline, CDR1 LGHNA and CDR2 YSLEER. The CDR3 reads CASSQGSGGGNEQFF. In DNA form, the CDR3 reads TGCGCCAGCAGCCAAGGTTCAGGGGGTGGAAATGAGCAGTTCTTC.

The CDR3 DNA reads TGTGCCAGTAGTAGTCTGGTCCTTAACACCGGGGAGCTGTTTTTT. Residues: CASSSLVLNTGELFF. The J gene is TRBJ2-2, the V gene TRBV19; D ambiguous. Per germline, CDR1 LNHDA and CDR2 SQIVND (reference sequence). With 4 bases removed from V and 2 bases from J, the gap between germline ends came to 11 bases. This CDR3 spans 15 amino acids.

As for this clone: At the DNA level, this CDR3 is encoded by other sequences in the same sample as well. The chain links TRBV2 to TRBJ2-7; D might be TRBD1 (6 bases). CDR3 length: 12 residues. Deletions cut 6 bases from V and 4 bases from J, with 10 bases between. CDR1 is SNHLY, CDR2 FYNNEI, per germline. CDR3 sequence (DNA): TGTGCCAGCAGAGAACAGGGATACGAGCAGTACTTC. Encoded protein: CASREQGYEQYF.

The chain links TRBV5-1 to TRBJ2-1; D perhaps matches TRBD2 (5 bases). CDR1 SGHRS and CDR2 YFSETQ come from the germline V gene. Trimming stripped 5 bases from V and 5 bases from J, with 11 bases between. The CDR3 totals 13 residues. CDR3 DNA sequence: TGCGCCAGCAGTCCTAGCTCGAACAATGAGCAGTTCTTC. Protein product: CASSPSSNNEQFF. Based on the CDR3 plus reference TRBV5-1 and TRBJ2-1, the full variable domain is KAGVTQTPRYLIKTRGQQVTLSCSPISGHRSVSWYQQTPGQGLQFLFEYFSETQRNKGNFPGRFSGRQFSNSRSEMNVSTLELGDSALYLCASSPSSNNEQFFGPGTRLTVL.